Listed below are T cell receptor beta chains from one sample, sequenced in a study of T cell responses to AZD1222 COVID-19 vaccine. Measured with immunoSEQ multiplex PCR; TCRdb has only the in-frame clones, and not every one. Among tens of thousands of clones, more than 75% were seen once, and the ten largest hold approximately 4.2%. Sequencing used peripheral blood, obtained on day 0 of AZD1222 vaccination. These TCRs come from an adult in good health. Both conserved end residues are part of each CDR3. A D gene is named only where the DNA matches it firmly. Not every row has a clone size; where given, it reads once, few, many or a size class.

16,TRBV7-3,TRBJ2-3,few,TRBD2,CASSPKGRGGLDTQYF,TGTGCCAGCAGCCCTAAAGGGCGGGGGGGCCTCGATACGCAGTATTTT
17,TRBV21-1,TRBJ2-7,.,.,CASILPFGRPISYEQYF,TGTGCCAGCATACTACCGTTCGGGCGCCCGATCTCCTACGAGCAGTACTTC
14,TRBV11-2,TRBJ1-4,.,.,CASSSLTSSEKLFF,TGTGCCAGCAGCTCCTTGACTTCTTCTGAAAAACTGTTTTTT
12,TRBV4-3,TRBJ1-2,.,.,CASSQGYGGYTF,TGCGCCAGCAGCCAGGGGTATGGGGGCTACACCTTC
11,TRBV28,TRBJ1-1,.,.,CASSRQAGAFF,TGTGCCAGCTCCCGACAGGCGGGAGCTTTCTTT
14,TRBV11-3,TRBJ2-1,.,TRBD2,CASSTGLANHEQFF,TGTGCCAGCAGCACGGGACTAGCGAACCATGAGCAGTTCTTC
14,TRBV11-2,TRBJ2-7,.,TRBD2,CASSFTSGFIEQYF,TGTGCCAGCAGCTTTACTAGCGGGTTTATCGAGCAGTACTTC
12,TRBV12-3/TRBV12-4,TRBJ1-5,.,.,CASSLGHQPQHF,TGTGCCAGCAGTTTAGGGCATCAGCCCCAGCATTTT
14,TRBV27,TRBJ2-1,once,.,CASSWAPPYNEQFF,TGTGCCAGCAGCTGGGCCCCGCCCTACAATGAGCAGTTCTTC
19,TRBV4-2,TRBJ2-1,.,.,CASGQGVGVAAGSYNEQFF,TGTGCCAGCGGCCAAGGGGTAGGGGTAGCGGCGGGCTCCTACAATGAGCAGTTCTTC
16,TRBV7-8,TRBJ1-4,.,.,CASSLGKIGWVEKLFF,TGTGCCAGCAGCTTAGGGAAAATAGGCTGGGTTGAAAAACTGTTTTTT
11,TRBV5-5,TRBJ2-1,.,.,CASSLVVEQFF,TGTGCCAGCAGCTTGGTGGTTGAGCAGTTCTTC
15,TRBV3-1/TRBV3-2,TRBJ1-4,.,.,CASSQVQGATEKLFF,TGTGCCAGCAGCCAAGTACAGGGCGCAACTGAAAAACTGTTTTTT
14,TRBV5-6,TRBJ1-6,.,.,CASSLEQYNSPLHF,TGTGCCAGCAGCTTGGAGCAGTATAATTCACCCCTCCACTTT
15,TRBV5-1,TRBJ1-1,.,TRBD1,CASSFRTGTNTEAFF,TGCGCCAGCAGCTTTCGGACAGGGACGAACACTGAAGCTTTCTTT
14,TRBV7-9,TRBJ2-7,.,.,CASSAPSASYEQYF,TGTGCCAGCAGCGCACCATCTGCATCCTACGAGCAGTACTTC
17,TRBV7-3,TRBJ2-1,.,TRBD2,CASSSRGGGRGGNEQFF,TGTGCCAGCAGCTCCCGGGGAGGCGGGAGGGGTGGCAATGAGCAGTTCTTC
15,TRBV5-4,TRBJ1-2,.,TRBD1,CASSLVQGQNYGYTF,TGTGCCAGCAGCTTGGTACAGGGACAGAACTATGGCTACACCTTC
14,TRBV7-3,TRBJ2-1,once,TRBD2,CASSASGEGNEQFF,TGTGCCAGCAGCGCTAGCGGGGAGGGCAATGAGCAGTTCTTC
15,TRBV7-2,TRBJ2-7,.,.,CASSLEAGGAYEQYF,TGTGCCAGCAGCTTAGAAGCTGGAGGAGCCTACGAGCAGTACTTC
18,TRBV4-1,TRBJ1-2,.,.,CASSRARQSTGGSYGYTF,TGCGCCAGCAGCCGAGCCAGACAGTCCACCGGTGGGAGCTATGGCTACACCTTC
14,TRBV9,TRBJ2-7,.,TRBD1,CASSAGTGGGEQYF,TGTGCCAGCAGCGCTGGGACAGGGGGTGGGGAGCAGTACTTC
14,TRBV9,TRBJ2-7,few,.,CASSVVGDGYEQYF,TGTGCCAGCAGCGTAGTAGGGGATGGTTACGAGCAGTACTTC
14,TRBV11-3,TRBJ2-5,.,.,CASSLRDFQETQYF,TGTGCCAGCAGCTTAAGGGACTTCCAAGAGACCCAGTACTTC
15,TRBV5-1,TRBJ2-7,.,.,CASSLLRAASHEQYF,TGCGCCAGCAGCCTCCTCCGGGCCGCCTCCCACGAGCAGTACTTC
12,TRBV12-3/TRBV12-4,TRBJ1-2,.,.,CASTDTRDGYTF,TGTGCCAGCACCGACACCAGGGATGGCTACACCTTC
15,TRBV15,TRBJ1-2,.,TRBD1,CATSRGTGTGRGYTF,TGTGCCACCAGCAGAGGAACTGGGACAGGTCGGGGCTACACCTTC
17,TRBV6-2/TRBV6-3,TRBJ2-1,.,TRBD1,CASSFTGTGGTYNEQFF,TGTGCCAGCAGTTTCACCGGGACAGGGGGCACCTACAATGAGCAGTTCTTC
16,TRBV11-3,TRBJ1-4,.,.,CASSTRTARGNEKLFF,TGTGCCAGCAGCACTCGGACAGCCCGAGGTAATGAAAAACTGTTTTTT
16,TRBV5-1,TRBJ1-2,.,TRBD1,CASSSSSGTGEYGYTF,TGCGCCAGCAGCTCAAGCTCCGGGACAGGGGAATATGGCTACACCTTC
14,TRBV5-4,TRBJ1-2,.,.,CASSLEDRGGGYTF,TGTGCCAGCAGCTTGGAAGATCGGGGTGGCGGCTACACCTTC
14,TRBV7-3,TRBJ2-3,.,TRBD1,CASRLDRVGDTQYF,TGTGCCAGCAGACTGGACAGGGTCGGAGATACGCAGTATTTT
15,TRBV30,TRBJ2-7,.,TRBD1,CAWRAGQGTAYEQYF,TGTGCCTGGAGGGCTGGACAGGGGACGGCCTACGAGCAGTACTTC
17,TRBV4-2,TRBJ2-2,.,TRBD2,CASSHIGGDSNTGELFF,TGTGCCAGCAGCCACATTGGGGGGGACTCGAACACCGGGGAGCTGTTTTTT
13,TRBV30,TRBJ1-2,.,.,CAWSTTSGGIHTF,TGTGCCTGGAGTACAACTTCCGGGGGAATCCACACCTTC
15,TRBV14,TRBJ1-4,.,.,CASSQSAGRREKLFF,TGTGCCAGCAGCCAATCGGCAGGGCGGAGGGAAAAACTGTTTTTT
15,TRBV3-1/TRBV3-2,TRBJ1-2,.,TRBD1,CASSQAVRGLYGYTF,TGTGCCAGCAGCCAAGCGGTCAGGGGGCTCTATGGCTACACCTTC
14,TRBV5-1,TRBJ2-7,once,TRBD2,CASSSGLAGLEQYF,TGCGCCAGCAGCTCGGGACTAGCGGGACTCGAGCAGTACTTC
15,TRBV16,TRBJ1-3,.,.,CASSQSTSAGNTIYF,TGTGCCAGCAGCCAATCCACTAGCGCTGGAAACACCATATATTTT
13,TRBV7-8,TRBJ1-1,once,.,CASSRSLNTEAFF,TGTGCCAGCAGCCGGAGTTTGAACACTGAAGCTTTCTTT
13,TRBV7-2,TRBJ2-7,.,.,CASTEIIGFEQYF,TGTGCCAGCACCGAAATAATAGGTTTCGAGCAGTACTTC
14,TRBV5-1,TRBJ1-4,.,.,CASTGRGEDEKLFF,TGCGCCAGCACCGGCAGGGGAGAGGATGAAAAACTGTTTTTT
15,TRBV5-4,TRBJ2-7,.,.,CASSLEAGRSYEQYF,TGTGCCAGCAGCTTGGAGGCGGGTCGCTCCTACGAGCAGTACTTC
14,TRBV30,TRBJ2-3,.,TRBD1,CAWSPGQGLDTQYF,TGTGCCTGGAGTCCGGGACAGGGACTAGATACGCAGTATTTT
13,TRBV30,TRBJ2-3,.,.,CAWSVDSTDTQYF,TGTGCCTGGAGTGTAGACAGCACAGATACGCAGTATTTT
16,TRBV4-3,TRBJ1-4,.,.,CASSQAPVGINEKLFF,TGCGCCAGCAGCCAAGCGCCGGTGGGGATTAATGAAAAACTGTTTTTT
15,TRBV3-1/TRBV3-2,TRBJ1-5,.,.,CASSPGTNSNQPQHF,TGTGCCAGCAGCCCCGGGACAAATAGCAATCAGCCCCAGCATTTT
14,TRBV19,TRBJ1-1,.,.,CASSISHMNTEAFF,TGTGCCAGTAGTATCAGCCACATGAACACTGAAGCTTTCTTT
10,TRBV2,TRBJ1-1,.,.,CASSDTEAFF,TGTGCCAGCAGTGACACTGAAGCTTTCTTT
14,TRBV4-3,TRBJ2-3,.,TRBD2,CASSQDRGGDTQYF,TGCGCCAGCAGCCAAGATCGGGGGGGAGATACGCAGTATTTT
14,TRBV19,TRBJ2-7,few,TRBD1,CASSPRTGRYEQYF,TGTGCCAGTAGTCCTCGGACAGGGCGGTACGAGCAGTACTTC
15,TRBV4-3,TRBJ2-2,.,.,CASSQETMGTGELFF,TGCGCCAGCAGCCAGGAGACTATGGGAACCGGGGAGCTGTTTTTT
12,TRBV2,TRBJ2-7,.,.,CASSEVPYEQYF,TGTGCCAGCAGTGAAGTCCCCTACGAGCAGTACTTC
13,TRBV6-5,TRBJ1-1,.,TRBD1,CASSLPGTGSAFF,TGTGCCAGCAGTTTACCGGGGACAGGGTCAGCTTTCTTT